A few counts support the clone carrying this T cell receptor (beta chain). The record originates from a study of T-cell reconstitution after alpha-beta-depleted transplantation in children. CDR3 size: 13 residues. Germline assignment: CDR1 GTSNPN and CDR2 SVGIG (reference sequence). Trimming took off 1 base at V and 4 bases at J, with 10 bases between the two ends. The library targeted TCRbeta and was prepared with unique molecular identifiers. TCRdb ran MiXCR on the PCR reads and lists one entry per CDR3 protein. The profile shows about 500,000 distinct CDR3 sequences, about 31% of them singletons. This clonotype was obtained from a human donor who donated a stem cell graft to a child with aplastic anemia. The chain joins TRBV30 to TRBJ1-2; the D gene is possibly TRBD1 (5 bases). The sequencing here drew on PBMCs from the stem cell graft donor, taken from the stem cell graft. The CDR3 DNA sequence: TGTGCCTGGAGTGAAAATACAGGCTATGGCTACACCTTC. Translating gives CAWSENTGYGYTF.